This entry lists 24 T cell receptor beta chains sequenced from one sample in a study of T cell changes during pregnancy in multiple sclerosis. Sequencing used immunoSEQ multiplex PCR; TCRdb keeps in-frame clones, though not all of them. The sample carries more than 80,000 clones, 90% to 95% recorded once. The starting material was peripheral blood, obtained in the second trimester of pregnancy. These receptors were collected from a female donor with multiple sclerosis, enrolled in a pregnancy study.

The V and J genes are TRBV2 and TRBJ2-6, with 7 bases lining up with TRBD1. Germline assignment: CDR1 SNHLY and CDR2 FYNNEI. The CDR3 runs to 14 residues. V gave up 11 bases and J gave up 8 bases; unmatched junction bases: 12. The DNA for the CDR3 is TGTGCCTCCCTGGGGACAGCGCCCACCAACGTCCTGACTTTC. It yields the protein CASLGTAPTNVLTF.

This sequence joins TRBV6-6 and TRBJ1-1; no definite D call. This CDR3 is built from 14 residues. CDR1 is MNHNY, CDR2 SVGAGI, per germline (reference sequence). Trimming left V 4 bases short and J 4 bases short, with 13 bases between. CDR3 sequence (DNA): TGTGCCAGCAGTTCTCAAAGTGGAGGCACTGAAGCTTTCTTT. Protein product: CASSSQSGGTEAFF.

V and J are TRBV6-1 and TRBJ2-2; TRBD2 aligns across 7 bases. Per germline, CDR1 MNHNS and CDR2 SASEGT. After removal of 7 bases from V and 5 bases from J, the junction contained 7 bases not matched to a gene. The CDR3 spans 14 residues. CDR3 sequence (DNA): TGTGCCAGCATTGTCGGGGGGTGGACCGGGGAGCTGTTTTTT. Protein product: CASIVGGWTGELFF.

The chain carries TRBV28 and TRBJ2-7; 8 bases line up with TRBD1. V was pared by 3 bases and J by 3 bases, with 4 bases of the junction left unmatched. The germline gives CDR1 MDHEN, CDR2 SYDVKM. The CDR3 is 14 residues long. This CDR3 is CASSFGTGGYEQYF. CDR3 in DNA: TGTGCCAGCAGTTTTGGTACAGGGGGCTACGAGCAGTACTTC.

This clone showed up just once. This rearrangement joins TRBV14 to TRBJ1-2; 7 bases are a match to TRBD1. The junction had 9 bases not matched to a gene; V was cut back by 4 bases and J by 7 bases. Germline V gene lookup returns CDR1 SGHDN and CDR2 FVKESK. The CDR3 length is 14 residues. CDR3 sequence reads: CASSRIMTGSGYTF. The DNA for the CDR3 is TGTGCCAGCAGCCGCATAATGACAGGGAGTGGCTACACCTTC.

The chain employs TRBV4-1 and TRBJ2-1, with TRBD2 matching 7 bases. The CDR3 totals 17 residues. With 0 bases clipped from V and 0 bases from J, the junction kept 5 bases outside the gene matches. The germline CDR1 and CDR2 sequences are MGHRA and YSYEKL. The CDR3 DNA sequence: TGCGCCAGCAGCCAAGATAGAGCGGGGAGCTCCTACAATGAGCAGTTCTTC. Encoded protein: CASSQDRAGSSYNEQFF.

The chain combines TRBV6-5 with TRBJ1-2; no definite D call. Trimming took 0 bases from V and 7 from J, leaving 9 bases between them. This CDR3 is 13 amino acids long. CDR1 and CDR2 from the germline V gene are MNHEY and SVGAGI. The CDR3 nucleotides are TGTGCCAGCAGTTACTCGAGTAGCGGTGGCTACACCTTC. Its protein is CASSYSSSGGYTF.

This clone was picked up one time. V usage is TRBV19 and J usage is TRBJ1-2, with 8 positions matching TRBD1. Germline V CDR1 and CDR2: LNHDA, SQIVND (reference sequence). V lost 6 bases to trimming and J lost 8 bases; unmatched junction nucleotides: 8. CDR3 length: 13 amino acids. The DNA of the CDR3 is TGTGCCAGTAGCCCCAGGGGGCGACGGGGCTACACCTTC. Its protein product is CASSPRGRRGYTF.

As DNA, the CDR3 is TGTGAAGCAGGCCCAGGCACCAACTATGGCTACACCTTC. It encodes CEAGPGTNYGYTF. The chain is built from TRBV28 and TRBJ1-2; D is unresolved. Germline values: CDR1 MDHEN, CDR2 SYDVKM. The CDR3 covers 13 residues.

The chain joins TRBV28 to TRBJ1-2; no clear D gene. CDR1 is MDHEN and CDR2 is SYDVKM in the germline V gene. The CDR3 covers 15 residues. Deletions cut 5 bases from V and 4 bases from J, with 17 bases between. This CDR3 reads CASSAQPNSAYGYTF. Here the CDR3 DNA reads TGTGCCAGCAGTGCGCAACCGAACAGTGCCTATGGCTACACCTTC.

CDR3 bases: TGTGCCAGCAGCCGTGGACGGGAGTACTACGAGCAGTACTTC. Protein: CASSRGREYYEQYF. The V call is TRBV5-4, the J call TRBJ2-7, with D tentatively TRBD2 (6 bases). This CDR3 has 14 residues. From germline, CDR1 is SGHNT and CDR2 YYREEE (reference sequence). Trimming cost V 4 bases and J 3 bases, with 14 bases left between them.

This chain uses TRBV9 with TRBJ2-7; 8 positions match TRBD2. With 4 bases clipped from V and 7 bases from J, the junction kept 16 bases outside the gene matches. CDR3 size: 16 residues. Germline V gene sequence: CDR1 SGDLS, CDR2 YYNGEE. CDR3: CASSSGGGLPQGEQYF. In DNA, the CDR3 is TGTGCCAGCAGCTCCGGGGGGGGACTCCCACAAGGGGAGCAGTACTTC.

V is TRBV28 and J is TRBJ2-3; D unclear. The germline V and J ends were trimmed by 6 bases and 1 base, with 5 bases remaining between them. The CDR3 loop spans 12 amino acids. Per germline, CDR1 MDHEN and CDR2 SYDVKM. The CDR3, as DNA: TGTGCCAGCAGCCGAGGCACAGATACGCAGTATTTT. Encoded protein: CASSRGTDTQYF.

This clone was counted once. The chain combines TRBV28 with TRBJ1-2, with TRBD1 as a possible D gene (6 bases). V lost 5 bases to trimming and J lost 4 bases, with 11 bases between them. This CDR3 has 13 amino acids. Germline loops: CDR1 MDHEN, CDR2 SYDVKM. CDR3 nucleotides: TGTGCCAGCAGTCCCCGACAGGTCTATGGCTACACCTTC. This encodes CASSPRQVYGYTF.

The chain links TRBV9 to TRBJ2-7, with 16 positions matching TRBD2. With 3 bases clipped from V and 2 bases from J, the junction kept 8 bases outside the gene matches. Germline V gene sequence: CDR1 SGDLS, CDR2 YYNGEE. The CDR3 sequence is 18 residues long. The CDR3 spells CASSAGLAGGSHPYEQYF. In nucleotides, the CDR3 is TGTGCCAGCAGCGCGGGACTAGCGGGAGGGAGTCATCCCTACGAGCAGTACTTC.

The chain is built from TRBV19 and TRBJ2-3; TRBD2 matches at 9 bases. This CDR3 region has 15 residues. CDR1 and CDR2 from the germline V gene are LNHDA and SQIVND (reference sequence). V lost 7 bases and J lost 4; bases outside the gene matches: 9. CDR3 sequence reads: CASKAGGLTPDTQYF. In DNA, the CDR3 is TGTGCCAGTAAGGCGGGAGGGCTAACCCCAGATACGCAGTATTTT.

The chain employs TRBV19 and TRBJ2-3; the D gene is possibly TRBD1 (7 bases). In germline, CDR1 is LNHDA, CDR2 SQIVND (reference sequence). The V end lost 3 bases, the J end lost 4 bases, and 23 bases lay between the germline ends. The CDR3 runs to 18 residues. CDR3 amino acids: CASSIVLSEGARPDTQYF. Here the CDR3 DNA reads TGTGCCAGTAGTATCGTCTTATCGGAGGGGGCGCGGCCAGATACGCAGTATTTT.

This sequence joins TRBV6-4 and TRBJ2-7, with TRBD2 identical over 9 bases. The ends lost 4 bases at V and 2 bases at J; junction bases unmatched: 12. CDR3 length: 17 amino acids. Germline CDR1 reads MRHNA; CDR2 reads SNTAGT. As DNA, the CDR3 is TGTGCCAGCAGTGTGACTAGCGGCAAACCGATTCCCTACGAGCAGTACTTC. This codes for CASSVTSGKPIPYEQYF.

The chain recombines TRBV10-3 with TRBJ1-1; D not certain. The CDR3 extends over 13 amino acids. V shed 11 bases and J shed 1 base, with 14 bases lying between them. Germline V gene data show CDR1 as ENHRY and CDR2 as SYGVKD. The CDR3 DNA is TGTGCCTCTTCTGAGGAGGCGAACACTGAAGCTTTCTTT. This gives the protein CASSEEANTEAFF.

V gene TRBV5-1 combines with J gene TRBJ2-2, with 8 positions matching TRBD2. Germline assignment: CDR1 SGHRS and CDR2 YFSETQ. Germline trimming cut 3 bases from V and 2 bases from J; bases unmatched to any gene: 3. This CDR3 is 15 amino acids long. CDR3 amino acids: CASSSSGHNTGELFF. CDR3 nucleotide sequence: TGCGCCAGCAGCTCTAGCGGGCACAACACCGGGGAGCTGTTTTTT.

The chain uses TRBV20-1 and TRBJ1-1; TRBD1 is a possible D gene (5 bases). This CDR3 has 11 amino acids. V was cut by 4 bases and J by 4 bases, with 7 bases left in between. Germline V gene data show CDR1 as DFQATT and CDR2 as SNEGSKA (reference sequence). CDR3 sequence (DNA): TGCAGTGCTAAACAGGCCACTGAAGCTTTCTTT. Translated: CSAKQATEAFF.

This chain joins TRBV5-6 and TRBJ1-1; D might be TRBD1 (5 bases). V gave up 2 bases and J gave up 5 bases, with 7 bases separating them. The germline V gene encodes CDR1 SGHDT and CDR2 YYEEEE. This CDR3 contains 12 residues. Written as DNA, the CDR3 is TGTGCCAGCAGCTTTCAGGGTACTGAAGCTTTCTTT. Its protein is CASSFQGTEAFF.

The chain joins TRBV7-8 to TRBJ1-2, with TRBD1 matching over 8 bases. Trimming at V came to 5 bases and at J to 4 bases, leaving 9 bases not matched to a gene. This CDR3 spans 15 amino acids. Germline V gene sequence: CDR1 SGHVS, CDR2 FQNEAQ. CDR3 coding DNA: TGTGCCAGCAGCACCGGGACAGGAGGAGGCTATGGCTACACCTTC. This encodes CASSTGTGGGYGYTF.

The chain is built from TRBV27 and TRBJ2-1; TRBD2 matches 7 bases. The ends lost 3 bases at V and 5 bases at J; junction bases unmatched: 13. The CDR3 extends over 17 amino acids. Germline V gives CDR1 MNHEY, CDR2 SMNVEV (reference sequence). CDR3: CASSFMGGGLRDNEQFF. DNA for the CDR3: TGTGCCAGCAGTTTCATGGGGGGAGGGCTCCGGGACAATGAGCAGTTCTTC.